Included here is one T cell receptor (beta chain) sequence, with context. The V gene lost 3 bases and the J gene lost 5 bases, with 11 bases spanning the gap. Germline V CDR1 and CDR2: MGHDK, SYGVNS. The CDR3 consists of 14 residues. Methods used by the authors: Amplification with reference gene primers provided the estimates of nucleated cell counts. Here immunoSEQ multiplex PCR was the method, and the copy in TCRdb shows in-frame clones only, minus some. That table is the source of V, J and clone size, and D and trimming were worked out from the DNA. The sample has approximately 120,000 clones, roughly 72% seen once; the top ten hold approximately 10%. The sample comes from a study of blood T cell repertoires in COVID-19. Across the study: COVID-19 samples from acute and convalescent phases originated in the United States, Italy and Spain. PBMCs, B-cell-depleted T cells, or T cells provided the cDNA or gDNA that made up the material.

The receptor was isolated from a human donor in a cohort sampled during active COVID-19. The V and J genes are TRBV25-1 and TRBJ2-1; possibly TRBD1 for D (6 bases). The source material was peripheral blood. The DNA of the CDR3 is TGTGCCAGCAGTGAGGCAGGGGAAGACAATGAGCAGTTCTTC. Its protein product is CASSEAGEDNEQFF.